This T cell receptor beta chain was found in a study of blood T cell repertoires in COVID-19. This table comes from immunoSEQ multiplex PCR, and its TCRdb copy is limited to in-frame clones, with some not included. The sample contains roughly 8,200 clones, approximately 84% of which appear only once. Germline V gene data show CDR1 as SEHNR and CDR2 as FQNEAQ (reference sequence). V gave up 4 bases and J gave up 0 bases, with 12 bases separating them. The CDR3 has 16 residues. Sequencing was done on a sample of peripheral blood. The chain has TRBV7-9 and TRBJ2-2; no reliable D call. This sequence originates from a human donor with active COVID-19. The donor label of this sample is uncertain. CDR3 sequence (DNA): TGTGCCAGCAGCTGGTCCCTGGCAGCGAACACCGGGGAGCTGTTTTTT. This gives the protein CASSWSLAANTGELFF.